Reported below is one TCR beta chain. Its antigen is undetermined. The PCR ran on 60 Vbeta and 13 Jbeta primers. This table comes from immunoSEQ multiplex PCR, and its TCRdb copy is limited to in-frame clones, with some not included. The table includes about 230,000 clones, 75% to 85% detected once. This entry belongs to a study of cytomegalovirus exposure and HLA in healthy donors. Study at large: Unique TCRs from HLA-typed donors, roughly 89 million of them, were held in an early data release. Study-level findings and limits: A list of approximately 150 TCR beta chains associated with cytomegalovirus was given. For most TCR beta V segments, an earlier analysis put the productive rate at about 87% or about 30% of the time.

The CDR3 loop spans 14 amino acids. CDR1 and CDR2 from the germline V gene are LGHNA and YSLEER. The V and J ends lost 3 bases and 5 bases, in that order; junction bases with no gene match: 2. The specimen was PBMCs. The TCR sequence derives from a woman in her sixties or seventies in good health and CMV-seropositive. The chain is built from TRBV4-3 and TRBJ2-1; TRBD2 matches at 9 bases. CDR3 coding DNA: TGCGCCAGCAGCCACCGACTAGCGGACAATGAGCAGTTCTTC. Its translation: CASSHRLADNEQFF.